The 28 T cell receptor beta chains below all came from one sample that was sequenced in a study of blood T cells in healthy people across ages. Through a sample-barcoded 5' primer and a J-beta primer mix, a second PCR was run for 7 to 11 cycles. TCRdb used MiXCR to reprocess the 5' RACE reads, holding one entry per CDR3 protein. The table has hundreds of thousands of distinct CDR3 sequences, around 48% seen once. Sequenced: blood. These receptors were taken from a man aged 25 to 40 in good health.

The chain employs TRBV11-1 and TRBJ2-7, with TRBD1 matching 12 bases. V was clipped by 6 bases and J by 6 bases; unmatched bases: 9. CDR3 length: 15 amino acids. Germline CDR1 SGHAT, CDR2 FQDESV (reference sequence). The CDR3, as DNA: TGTGCCAGCAGTACTCCGGGACAGGGGGCTAGCGAGCAGTACTTC. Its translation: CASSTPGQGASEQYF.

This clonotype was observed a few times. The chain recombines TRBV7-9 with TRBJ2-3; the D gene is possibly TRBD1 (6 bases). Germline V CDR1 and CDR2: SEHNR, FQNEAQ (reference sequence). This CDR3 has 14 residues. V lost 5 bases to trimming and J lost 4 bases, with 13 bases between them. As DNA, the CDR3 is TGTGCCAGCAGCGCTACAGGGTGGGCAGATACGCAGTATTTT. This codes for CASSATGWADTQYF. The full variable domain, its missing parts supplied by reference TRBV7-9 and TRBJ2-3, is DTGVSQNPRHKITKRGQNVTFRCDPISEHNRLYWYRQTLGQGPEFLTYFQNEAQLEKSRLLSDRFSAERPKGSFSTLEIQRTEQGDSAMYLCASSATGWADTQYFGPGTRLTVL.

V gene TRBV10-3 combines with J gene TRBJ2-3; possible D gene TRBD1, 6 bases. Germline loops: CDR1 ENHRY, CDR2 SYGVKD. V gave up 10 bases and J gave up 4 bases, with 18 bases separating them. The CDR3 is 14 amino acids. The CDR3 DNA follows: TGTGCCACCAGGGGTGGAGTCAATCCAGATACGCAGTATTTT. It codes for CATRGGVNPDTQYF.

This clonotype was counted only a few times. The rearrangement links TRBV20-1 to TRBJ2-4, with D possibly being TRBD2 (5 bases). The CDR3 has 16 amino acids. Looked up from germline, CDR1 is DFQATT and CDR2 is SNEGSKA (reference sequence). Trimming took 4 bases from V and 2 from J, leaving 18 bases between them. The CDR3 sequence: CSATGGGLGTKNIQYF. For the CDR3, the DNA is TGCAGTGCTACAGGAGGCGGGTTAGGTACCAAAAACATTCAGTACTTC.

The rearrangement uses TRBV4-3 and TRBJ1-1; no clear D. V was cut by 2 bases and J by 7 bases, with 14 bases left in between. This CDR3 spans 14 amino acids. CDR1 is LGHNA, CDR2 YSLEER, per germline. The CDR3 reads CASSQRERGIEAFF. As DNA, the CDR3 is TGCGCCAGCAGCCAACGGGAACGAGGGATTGAAGCTTTCTTT.

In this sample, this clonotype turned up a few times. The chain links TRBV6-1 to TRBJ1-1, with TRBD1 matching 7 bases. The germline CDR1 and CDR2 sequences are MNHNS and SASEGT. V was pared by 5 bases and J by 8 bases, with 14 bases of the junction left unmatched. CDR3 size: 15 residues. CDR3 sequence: CASSTNTGTVPEAFF. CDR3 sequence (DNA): TGTGCCAGCAGTACTAATACCGGGACAGTACCCGAAGCTTTCTTT.

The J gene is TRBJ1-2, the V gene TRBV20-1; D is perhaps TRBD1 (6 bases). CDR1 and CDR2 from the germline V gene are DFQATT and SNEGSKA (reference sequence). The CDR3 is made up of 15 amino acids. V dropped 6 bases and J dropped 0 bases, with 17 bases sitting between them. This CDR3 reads CSAQTGARSNYGYTF. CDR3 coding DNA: TGCAGTGCCCAAACGGGGGCACGATCTAACTATGGCTACACCTTC.

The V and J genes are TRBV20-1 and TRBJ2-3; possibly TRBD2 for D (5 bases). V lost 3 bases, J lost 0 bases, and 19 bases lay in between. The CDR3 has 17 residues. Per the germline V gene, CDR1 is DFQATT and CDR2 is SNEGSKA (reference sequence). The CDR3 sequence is CSARDPWTASSTDTQYF. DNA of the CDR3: TGCAGTGCTAGGGACCCATGGACTGCGTCTAGCACAGATACGCAGTATTTT.

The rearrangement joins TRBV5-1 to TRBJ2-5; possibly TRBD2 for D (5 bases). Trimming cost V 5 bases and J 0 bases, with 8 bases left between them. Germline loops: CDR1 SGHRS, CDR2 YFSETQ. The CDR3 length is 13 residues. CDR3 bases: TGCGCCAGCAGGCGGGCCGACCAAGAGACCCAGTACTTC. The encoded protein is CASRRADQETQYF.

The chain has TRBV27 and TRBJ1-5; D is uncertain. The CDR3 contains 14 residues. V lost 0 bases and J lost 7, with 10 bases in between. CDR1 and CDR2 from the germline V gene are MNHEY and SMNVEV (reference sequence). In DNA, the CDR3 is TGTGCCAGCAGTTTATCGAAAGGGAGCCAGCCCCAGCATTTT. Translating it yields CASSLSKGSQPQHF.

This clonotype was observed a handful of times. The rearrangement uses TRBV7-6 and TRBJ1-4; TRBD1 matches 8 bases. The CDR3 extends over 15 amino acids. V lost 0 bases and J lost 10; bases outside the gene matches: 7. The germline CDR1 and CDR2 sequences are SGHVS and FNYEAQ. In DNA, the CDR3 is TGTGCCAGCAGCTTAGCGTGGGACAGGCCCCCAAAACTGTTTTTT. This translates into CASSLAWDRPPKLFF.

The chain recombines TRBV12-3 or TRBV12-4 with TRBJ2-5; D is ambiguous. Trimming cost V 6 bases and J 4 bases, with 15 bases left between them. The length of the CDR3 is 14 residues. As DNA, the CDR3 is TGTGCCAGCAGCACGGCAAAACTTAGAGAGACCCAGTACTTC. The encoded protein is CASSTAKLRETQYF.

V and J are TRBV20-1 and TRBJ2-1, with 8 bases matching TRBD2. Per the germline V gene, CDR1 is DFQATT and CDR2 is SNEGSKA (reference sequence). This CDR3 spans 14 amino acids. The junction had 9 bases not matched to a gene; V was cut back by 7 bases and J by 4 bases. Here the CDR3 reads CSGKSGGGYNEQFF. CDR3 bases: TGCAGTGGCAAGAGCGGGGGCGGTTACAATGAGCAGTTCTTC.

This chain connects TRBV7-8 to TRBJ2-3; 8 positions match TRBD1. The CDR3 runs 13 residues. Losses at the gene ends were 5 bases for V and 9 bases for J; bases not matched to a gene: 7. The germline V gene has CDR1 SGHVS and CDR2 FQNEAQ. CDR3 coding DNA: TGTGCCAGCAGCGTGTCGACAGGGGAGACGCAGTATTTT. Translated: CASSVSTGETQYF.

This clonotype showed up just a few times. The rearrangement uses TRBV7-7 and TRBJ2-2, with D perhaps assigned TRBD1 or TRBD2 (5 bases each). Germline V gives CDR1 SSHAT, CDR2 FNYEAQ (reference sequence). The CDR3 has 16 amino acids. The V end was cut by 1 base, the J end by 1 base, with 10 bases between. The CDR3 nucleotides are TGTGCCAGCAGCTTAGTCAGTGGGGGGAACACCGGGGAGCTGTTTTTT. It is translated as CASSLVSGGNTGELFF.

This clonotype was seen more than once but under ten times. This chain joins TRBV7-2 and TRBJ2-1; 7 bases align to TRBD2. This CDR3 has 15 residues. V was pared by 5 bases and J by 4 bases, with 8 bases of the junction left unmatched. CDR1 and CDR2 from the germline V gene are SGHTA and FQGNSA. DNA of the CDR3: TGTGCCAGCAGCCTTAGCGGGTTTATATACAATGAGCAGTTCTTC. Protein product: CASSLSGFIYNEQFF.

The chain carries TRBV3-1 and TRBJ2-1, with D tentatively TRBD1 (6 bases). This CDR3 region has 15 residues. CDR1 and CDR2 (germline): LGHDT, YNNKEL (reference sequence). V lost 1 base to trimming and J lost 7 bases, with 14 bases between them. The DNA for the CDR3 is TGTGCCAGCAGCCAAGTAGCAGGGGCAGGGAATGAGCAGTTCTTC. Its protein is CASSQVAGAGNEQFF.

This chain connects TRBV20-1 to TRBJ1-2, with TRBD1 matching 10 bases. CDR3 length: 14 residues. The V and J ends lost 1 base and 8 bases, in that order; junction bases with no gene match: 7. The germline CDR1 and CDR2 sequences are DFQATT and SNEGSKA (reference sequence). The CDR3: CSARADRGSGGYTF. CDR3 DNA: TGCAGTGCTAGAGCGGACAGGGGGTCGGGCGGCTACACCTTC.

The CDR3 DNA is TGCAGTGCTAGTATCCCGGGACAACTGAACACTGAAGCTTTCTTT. Translated, it gives CSASIPGQLNTEAFF. The chain employs TRBV20-1 and TRBJ1-1; D possibly corresponds to TRBD1 (6 bases). The CDR3 is 15 residues long. CDR1 is DFQATT and CDR2 is SNEGSKA in the germline V gene (reference sequence). V was trimmed by 3 bases and J by 0 bases, leaving 14 bases between them.

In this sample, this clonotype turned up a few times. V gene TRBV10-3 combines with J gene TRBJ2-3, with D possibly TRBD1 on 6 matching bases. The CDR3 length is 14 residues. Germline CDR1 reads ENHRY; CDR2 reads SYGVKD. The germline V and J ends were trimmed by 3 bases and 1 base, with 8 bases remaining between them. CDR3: CAISEGGGTDTQYF. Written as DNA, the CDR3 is TGTGCCATCAGTGAAGGGGGAGGCACAGATACGCAGTATTTT.

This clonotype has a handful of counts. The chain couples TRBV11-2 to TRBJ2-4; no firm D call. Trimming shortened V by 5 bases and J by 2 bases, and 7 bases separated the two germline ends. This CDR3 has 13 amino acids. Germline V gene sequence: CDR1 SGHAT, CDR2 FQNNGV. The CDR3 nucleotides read TGTGCCAGCAGCCCGGAGCCCAAAAACATTCAGTACTTC. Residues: CASSPEPKNIQYF.

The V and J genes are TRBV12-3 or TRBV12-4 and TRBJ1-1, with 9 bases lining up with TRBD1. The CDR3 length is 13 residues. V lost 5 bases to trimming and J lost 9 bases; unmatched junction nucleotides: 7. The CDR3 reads CASSGDRVAKAFF. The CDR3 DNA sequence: TGTGCCAGCAGTGGGGACAGGGTAGCTAAAGCTTTCTTT.

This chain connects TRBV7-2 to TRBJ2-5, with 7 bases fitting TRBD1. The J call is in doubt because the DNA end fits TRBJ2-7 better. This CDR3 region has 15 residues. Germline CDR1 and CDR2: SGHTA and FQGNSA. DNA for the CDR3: TGTGCCAGCAGCACAGGGGCGGTCCGGGCGAACGAGCAGTACTTC. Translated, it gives CASSTGAVRANEQYF.

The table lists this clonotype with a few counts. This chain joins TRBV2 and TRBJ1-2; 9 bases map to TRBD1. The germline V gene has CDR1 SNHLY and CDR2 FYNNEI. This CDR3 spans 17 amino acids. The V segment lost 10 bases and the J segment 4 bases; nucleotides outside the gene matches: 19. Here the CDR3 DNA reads TGTGCCACACATCCGGGACAGGGAGCGACGTTTTCCTATGGCTACACCTTC. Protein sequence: CATHPGQGATFSYGYTF.

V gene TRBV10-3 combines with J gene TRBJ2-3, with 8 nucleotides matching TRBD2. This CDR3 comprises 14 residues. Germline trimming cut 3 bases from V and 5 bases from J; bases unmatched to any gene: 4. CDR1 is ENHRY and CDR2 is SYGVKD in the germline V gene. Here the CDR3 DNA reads TGTGCCATCAGTGACCGGGAGGGGCAAGATACGCAGTATTTT. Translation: CAISDREGQDTQYF.

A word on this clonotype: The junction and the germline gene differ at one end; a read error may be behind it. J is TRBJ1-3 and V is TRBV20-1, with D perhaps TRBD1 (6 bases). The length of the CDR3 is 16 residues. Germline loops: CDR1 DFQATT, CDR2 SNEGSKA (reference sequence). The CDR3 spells CSANSLDRSSGNTIYF. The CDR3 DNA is TGCAGCGCTAACTCTCTGGACAGAAGCTCTGGAAACACCATATATTTT.

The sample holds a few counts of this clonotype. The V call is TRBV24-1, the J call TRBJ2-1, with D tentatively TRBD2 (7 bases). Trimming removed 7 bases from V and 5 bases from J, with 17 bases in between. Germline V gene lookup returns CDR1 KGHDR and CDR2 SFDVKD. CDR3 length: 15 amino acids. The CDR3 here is CATRGAGAGDNEQFF. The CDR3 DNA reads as TGTGCCACCAGGGGTGCGGGGGCCGGAGACAATGAGCAGTTCTTC.

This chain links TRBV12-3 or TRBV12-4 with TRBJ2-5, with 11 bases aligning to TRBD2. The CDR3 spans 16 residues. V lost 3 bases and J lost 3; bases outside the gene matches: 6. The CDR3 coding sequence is TGTGCCAGCAGTTTTCTAGCGGGGGGTTTGGAAGAGACCCAGTACTTC. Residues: CASSFLAGGLEETQYF.